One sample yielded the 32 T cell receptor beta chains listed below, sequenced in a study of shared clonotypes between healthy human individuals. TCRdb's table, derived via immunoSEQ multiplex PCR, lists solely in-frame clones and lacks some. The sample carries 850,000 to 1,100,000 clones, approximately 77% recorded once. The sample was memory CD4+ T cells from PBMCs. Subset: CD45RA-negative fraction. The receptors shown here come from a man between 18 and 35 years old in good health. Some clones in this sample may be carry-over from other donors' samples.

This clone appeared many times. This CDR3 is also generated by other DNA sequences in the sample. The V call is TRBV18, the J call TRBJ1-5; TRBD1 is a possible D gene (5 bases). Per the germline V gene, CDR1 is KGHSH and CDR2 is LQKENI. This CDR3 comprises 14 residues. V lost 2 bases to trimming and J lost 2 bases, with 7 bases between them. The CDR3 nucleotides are TGTGCCAGCTCACCAGGGACTGGCAATCAGCCCCAGCATTTT. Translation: CASSPGTGNQPQHF.

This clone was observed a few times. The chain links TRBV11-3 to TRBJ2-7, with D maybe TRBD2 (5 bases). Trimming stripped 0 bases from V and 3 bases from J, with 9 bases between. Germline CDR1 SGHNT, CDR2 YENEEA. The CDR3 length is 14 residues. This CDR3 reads CASSLDWAGYEQYF. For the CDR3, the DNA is TGTGCCAGCAGCTTAGATTGGGCGGGCTACGAGCAGTACTTC.

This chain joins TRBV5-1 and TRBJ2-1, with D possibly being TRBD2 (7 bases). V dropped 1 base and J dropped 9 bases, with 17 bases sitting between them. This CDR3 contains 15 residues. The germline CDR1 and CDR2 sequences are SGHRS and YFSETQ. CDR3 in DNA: TGCGCCAGCAGCTTGTACCCTAGGGGGGGGCCTGAGCAGTTCTTC. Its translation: CASSLYPRGGPEQFF.

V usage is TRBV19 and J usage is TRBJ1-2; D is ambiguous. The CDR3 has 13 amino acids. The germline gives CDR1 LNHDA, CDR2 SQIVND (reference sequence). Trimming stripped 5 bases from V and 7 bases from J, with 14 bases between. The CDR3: CASSLSRVSGYTF. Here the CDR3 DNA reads TGTGCCAGTAGTTTATCGAGGGTCTCTGGCTACACCTTC.

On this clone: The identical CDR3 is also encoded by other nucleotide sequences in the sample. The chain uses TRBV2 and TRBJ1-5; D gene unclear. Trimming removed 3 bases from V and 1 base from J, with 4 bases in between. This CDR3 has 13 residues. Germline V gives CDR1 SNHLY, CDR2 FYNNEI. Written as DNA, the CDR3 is TGTGCCAGCAGTGAGGAGAGCAATCAGCCCCAGCATTTT. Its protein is CASSEESNQPQHF.

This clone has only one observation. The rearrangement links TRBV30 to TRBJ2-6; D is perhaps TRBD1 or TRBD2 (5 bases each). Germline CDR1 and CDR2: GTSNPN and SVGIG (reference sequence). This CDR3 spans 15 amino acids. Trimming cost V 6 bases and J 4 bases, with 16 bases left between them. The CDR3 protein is CACGQGVAGANVLTF. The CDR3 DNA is TGTGCCTGCGGTCAGGGAGTCGCCGGGGCCAACGTCCTGACTTTC.

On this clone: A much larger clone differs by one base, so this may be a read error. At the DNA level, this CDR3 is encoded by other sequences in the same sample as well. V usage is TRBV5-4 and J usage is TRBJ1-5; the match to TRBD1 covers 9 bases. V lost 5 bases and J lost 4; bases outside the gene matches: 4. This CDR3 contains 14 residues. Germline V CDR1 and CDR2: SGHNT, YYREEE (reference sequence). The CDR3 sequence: CASSSGTGNQPQHF. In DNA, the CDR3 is TGTGCCAGCAGTTCCGGGACAGGGAATCAGCCCCAGCATTTT.

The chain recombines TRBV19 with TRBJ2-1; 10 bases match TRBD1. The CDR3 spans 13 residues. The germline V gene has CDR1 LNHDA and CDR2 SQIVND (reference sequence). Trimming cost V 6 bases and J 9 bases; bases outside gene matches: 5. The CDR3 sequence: CASRGTGVVEQFF. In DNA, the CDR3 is TGTGCCAGTAGAGGGACAGGGGTTGTTGAGCAGTTCTTC.

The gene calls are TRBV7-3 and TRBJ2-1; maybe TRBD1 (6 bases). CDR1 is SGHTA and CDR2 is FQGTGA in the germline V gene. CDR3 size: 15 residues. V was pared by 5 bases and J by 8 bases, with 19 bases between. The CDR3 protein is CASSALGAIYHEQFF. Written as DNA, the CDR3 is TGTGCCAGCAGCGCCCTGGGGGCGATTTATCATGAGCAGTTCTTC.

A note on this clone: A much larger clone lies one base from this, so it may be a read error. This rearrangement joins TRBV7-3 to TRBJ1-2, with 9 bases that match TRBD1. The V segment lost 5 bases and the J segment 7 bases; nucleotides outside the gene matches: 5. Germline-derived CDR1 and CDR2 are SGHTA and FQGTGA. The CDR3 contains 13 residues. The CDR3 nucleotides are TGTGCCAGCAGCCCCGGGACAGGGCTTGGCTACACCTTC. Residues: CASSPGTGLGYTF. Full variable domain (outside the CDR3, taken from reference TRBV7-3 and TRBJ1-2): GAGVSQTPSNKVTEKGKYVELRCDPISGHTALYWYRQSLGQGPEFLIYFQGTGAADDSGLPNDRFFAVRPEGSVSTLKIQRTERGDSAVYLCASSPGTGLGYTFGSGTRLTVV.

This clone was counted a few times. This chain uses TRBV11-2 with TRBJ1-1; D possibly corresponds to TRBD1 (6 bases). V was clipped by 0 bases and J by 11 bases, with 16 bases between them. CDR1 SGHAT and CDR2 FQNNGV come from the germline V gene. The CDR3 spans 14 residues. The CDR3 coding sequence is TGTGCCAGCAGCTTAGAAAGAGGGGGTCTTGGCGCTTTCTTT. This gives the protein CASSLERGGLGAFF.

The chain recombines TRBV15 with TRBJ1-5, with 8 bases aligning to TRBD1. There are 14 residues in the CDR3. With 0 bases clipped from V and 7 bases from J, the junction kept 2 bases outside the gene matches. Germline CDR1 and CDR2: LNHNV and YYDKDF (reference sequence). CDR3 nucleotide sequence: TGTGCCACCAGCAGAGATAGGACAGGGCAGCCCCAGCATTTT. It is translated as CATSRDRTGQPQHF.

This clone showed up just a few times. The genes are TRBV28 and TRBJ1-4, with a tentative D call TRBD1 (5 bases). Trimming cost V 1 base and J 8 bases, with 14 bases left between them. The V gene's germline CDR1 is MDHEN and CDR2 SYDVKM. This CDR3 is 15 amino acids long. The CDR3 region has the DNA TGTGCCAGCAGTTTATCCCGGGGGGTAGGAGAAAAACTGTTTTTT. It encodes CASSLSRGVGEKLFF.

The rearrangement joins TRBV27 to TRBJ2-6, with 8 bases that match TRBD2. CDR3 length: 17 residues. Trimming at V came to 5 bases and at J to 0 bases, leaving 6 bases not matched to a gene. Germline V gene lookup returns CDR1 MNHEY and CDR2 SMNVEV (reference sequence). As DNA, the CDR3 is TGTGCCAGCAGTGCAGGACTAGCCCTCTCTGGGGCCAACGTCCTGACTTTC. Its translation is CASSAGLALSGANVLTF.

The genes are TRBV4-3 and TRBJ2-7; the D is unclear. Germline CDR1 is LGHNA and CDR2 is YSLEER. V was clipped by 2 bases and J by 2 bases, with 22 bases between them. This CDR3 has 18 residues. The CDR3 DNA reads TGCGCCAGCAGCCAAAAGTTGTATCCGCAGGTAGGAGCCTACGAGCAGTACTTC. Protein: CASSQKLYPQVGAYEQYF.

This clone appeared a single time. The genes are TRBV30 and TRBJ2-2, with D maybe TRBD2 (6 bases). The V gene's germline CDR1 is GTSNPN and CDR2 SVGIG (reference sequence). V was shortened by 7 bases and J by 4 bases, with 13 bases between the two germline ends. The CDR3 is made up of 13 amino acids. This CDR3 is CASSGGSTGELFF. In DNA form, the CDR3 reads TGTGCCTCCTCTGGGGGGAGCACCGGGGAGCTGTTTTTT.

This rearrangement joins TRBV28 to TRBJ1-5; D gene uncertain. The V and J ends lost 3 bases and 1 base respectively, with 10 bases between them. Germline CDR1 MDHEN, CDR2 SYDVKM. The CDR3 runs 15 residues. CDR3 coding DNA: TGTGCCAGCAGTTTGCCCGGGTTAAGCAATCAGCCCCAGCATTTT. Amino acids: CASSLPGLSNQPQHF.

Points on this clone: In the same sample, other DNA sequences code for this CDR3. Here the CDR3 reads CASSRQSYNEQFF. For the CDR3, the DNA is TGTGCCAGCAGTAGACAGTCCTACAATGAGCAGTTCTTC. This rearrangement joins TRBV2 to TRBJ2-1; maybe TRBD1 (5 bases). From germline, CDR1 is SNHLY and CDR2 FYNNEI. V shed 5 bases and J shed 1 base, with 6 bases lying between them. The CDR3 sequence is 13 residues long.

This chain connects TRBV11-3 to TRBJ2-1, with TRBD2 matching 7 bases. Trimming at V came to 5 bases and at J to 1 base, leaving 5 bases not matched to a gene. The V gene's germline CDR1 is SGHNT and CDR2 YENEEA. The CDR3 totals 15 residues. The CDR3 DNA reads TGTGCCAGCAGCGCCCACGGGGGGTCCTACAATGAGCAGTTCTTC. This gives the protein CASSAHGGSYNEQFF.

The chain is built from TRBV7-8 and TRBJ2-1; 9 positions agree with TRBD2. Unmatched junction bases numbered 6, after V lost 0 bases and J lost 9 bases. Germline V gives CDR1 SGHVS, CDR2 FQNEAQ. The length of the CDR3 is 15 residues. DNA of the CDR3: TGTGCCAGCAGCTTAGCGCGTCGTAGCGGGGGTGAGCAGTTCTTC. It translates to CASSLARRSGGEQFF.

The CDR3 nucleotides are TGTGCCAGCAGCCCGGAAGGGCGGGAGGTTGGCGAGCAGTACTTC. It specifies CASSPEGREVGEQYF. V usage is TRBV11-2 and J usage is TRBJ2-7; 8 bases fit TRBD2. V lost 5 bases, J lost 6 bases, and 12 bases stayed unmatched. CDR1 SGHAT and CDR2 FQNNGV come from the germline V gene. This CDR3 spans 15 amino acids.

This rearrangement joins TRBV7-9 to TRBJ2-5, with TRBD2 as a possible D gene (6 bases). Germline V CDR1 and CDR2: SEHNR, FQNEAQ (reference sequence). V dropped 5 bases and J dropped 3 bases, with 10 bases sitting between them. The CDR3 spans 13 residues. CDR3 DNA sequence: TGTGCCAGCAGCACGGGAGCGAAAGAGACCCAGTACTTC. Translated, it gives CASSTGAKETQYF.

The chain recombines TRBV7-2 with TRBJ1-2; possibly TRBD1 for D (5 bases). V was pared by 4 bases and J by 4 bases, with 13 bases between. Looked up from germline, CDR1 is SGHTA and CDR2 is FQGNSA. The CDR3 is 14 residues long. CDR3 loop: CASSSRGGAYGYTF. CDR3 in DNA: TGTGCCAGCAGCTCCCGGGGGGGAGCCTATGGCTACACCTTC.

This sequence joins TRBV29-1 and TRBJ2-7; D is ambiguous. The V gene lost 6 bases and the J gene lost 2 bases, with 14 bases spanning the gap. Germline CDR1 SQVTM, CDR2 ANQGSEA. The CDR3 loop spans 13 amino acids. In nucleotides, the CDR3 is TGCAGCGTGACATACGACGGAACCTACGAGCAGTACTTC. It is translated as CSVTYDGTYEQYF.

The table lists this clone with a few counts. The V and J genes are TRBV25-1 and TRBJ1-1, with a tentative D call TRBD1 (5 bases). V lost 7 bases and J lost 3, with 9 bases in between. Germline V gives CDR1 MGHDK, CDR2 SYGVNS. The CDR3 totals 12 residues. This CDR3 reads CASKRGDTEAFF. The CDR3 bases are TGTGCCAGCAAGCGGGGGGACACTGAAGCTTTCTTT. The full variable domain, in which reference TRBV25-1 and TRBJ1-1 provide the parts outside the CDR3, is EADIYQTPRYLVIGTGKKITLECSQTMGHDKMYWYQQDPGMELHLIHYSYGVNSTEKGDLSSESTVSRIRTEHFPLTLESARPSHTSQYLCASKRGDTEAFFGQGTRLTVV.

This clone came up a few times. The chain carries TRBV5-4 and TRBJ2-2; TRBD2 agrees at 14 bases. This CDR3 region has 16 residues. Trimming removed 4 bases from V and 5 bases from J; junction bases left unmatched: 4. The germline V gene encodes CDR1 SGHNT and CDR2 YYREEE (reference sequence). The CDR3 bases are TGTGCCAGCAGCGGGGGACTAGCGGGAGTTACCGGGGAGCTGTTTTTT. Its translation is CASSGGLAGVTGELFF. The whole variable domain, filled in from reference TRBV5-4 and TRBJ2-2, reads ETGVTQSPTHLIKTRGQQVTLRCSSQSGHNTVSWYQQALGQGPQFIFQYYREEENGRGNFPPRFSGLQFPNYSSELNVNALELDDSALYLCASSGGLAGVTGELFFGEGSRLTVL.

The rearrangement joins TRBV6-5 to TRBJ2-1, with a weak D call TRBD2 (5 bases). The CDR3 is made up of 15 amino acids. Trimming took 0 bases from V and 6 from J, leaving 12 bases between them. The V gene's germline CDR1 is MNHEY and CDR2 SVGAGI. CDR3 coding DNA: TGTGCCAGCAGTTACTCGAGGCTAGCAGGCAATGAGCAGTTCTTC. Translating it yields CASSYSRLAGNEQFF.

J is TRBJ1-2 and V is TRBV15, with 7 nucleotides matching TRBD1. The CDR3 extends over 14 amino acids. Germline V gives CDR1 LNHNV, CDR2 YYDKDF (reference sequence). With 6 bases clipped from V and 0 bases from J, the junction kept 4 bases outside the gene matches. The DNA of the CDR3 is TGTGCCACCAGTCGACAGGGAGCTAACTATGGCTACACCTTC. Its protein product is CATSRQGANYGYTF. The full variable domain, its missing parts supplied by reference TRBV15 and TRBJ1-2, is DAMVIQNPRYQVTQFGKPVTLSCSQTLNHNVMYWYQQKSSQAPKLLFHYYDKDFNNEADTPDNFQSRRPNTSFCFLDIRSPGLGDTAMYLCATSRQGANYGYTFGSGTRLTVV.

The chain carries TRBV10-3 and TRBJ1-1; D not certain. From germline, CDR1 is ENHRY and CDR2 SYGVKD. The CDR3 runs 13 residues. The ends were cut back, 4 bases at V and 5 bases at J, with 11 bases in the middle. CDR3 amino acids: CAISGVKGTEAFF. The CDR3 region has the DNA TGTGCCATCAGTGGGGTCAAGGGTACTGAAGCTTTCTTT.

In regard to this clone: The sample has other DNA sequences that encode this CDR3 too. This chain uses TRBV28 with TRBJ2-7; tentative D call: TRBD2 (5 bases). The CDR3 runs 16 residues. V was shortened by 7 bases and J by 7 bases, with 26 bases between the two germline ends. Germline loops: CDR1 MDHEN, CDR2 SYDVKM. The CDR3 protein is CASTPLGLATVGEQYF. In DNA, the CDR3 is TGTGCCAGCACCCCCCTCGGACTGGCGACCGTGGGGGAGCAGTACTTC.

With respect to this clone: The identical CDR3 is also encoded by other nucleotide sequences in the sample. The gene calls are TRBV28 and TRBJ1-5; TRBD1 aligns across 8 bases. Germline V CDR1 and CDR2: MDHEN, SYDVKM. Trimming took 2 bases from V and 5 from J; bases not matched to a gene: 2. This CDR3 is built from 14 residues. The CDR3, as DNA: TGTGCCAGCAGTTTAGGGACAGGCCATCAGCCCCAGCATTTT. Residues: CASSLGTGHQPQHF.

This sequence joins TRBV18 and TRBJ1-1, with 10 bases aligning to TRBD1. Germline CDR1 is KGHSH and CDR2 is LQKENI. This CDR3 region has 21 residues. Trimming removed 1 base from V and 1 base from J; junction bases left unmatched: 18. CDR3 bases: TGTGCCAGCTCACCACTGACCCTAGGGTTGACAGGGGGCGCTGGGAACACTGAAGCTTTCTTT. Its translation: CASSPLTLGLTGGAGNTEAFF.